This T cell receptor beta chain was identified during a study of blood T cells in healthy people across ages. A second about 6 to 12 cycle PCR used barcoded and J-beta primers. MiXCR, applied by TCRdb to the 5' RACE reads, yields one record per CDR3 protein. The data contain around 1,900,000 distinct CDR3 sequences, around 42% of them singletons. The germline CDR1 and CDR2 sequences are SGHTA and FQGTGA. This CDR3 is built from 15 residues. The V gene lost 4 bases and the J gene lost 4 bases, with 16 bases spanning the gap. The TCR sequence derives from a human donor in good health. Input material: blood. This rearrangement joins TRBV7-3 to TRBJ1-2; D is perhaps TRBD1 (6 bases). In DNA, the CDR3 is TGTGCCAGCAGCTCAACACCTGGACAGACCTATGGCTACACCTTC. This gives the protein CASSSTPGQTYGYTF.